These 29 T cell receptor beta chains came from one sample sequenced in a study of glioma-infiltrating T cells. The iRepertoire nested amplicon-rescue multiplex PCR amplified TCR alpha and beta CDR3s from RNA. TCRdb itself ran the multiplex PCR reads through MiXCR, one entry per CDR3 protein. The sample yields 400,000 or so distinct CDR3 sequences, around 38% seen once. The sequenced sample was glioma tissue, nonneoplastic brain tissue, or PBMCs (not recorded which). The receptors originated from a human donor with low-grade glioma or glioblastoma, undergoing nonglioma brain surgery, or in good health (not recorded which).

As regards this clonotype: A much larger clone is a single base away; this may be a read error. V gene TRBV20-1 combines with J gene TRBJ1-1; D not certain. Germline V CDR1 and CDR2: DFQATT, SNEGSKA (reference sequence). Between the trimmed V and J ends, which lost 2 bases and 2 bases, there was a span of 6 bases. The CDR3 sequence is 12 residues long. CDR3 in amino acids: CSARWLNTEAFF. In DNA, the CDR3 is TGCAGTGCTAGATGGTTAAACACTGAAGCTTTCTTT.

V gene TRBV11-1 combines with J gene TRBJ2-1; D uncertain. Germline CDR1 and CDR2: SGHAT and FQDESV (reference sequence). The germline V and J ends were trimmed by 3 bases and 7 bases, with 19 bases remaining between them. The CDR3 sequence is 16 residues long. CDR3 region: CASSLVRADVRNEQFF. The CDR3 bases are TGTGCCAGCAGCTTGGTTAGGGCTGACGTTCGGAATGAGCAGTTCTTC.

Regarding this clonotype: A much larger clone differs from this one at a single base, so this may be a read error. The chain has TRBV28 and TRBJ2-3, with no clear D. This CDR3 comprises 15 residues. V was pared by 10 bases and J by 0 bases, with 17 bases between. The germline V gene encodes CDR1 MDHEN and CDR2 SYDVKM. The CDR3 sequence: CAINNGITSTDTQYF. The CDR3 region has the DNA TGTGCCATCAATAATGGGATAACTAGCACAGATACGCAGTATTTT.

The sample holds a few counts of this clonotype. The chain links TRBV5-1 to TRBJ1-1; D not certain. This CDR3 has 15 amino acids. Germline V gene sequence: CDR1 SGHRS, CDR2 YFSETQ. The germline V and J ends were trimmed by 4 bases and 4 bases, with 17 bases remaining between them. Here the CDR3 reads CASSVTRTDLTEAFF. Here the CDR3 DNA reads TGCGCCAGCAGCGTAACCAGGACGGACCTCACTGAAGCTTTCTTT.

This clonotype was picked up a small number of times. This chain's CDR3 is CSAREGARSTGELFF. CDR3 DNA: TGCAGTGCGAGGGAGGGGGCGCGTAGCACCGGGGAGCTGTTTTTT. The rearrangement uses TRBV20-1 and TRBJ2-2; D may be TRBD1 or TRBD2 (7 bases each). CDR3 length: 15 amino acids. Germline lookup yields CDR1 DFQATT and CDR2 SNEGSKA (reference sequence). Deletions cut 6 bases from V and 4 bases from J, with 18 bases between.

This rearrangement joins TRBV7-9 to TRBJ2-7; either TRBD1 or TRBD2 may fit D (5 bases each). V lost 5 bases to trimming and J lost 4 bases, with 18 bases between them. There are 15 residues in the CDR3. Germline V CDR1 and CDR2: SEHNR, FQNEAQ (reference sequence). As DNA, the CDR3 is TGTGCCAGCAGCGCAGGGACCGCGACAGCGTACGAGCAGTACTTC. This gives the protein CASSAGTATAYEQYF. The variable domain in full, with the rest retrieved from reference TRBV7-9 and TRBJ2-7, is DTGVSQNPRHKITKRGQNVTFRCDPISEHNRLYWYRQTLGQGPEFLTYFQNEAQLEKSRLLSDRFSAERPKGSFSTLEIQRTEQGDSAMYLCASSAGTATAYEQYFGPGTRLTVT.

The chain recombines TRBV12-3 or TRBV12-4 with TRBJ2-1; D ambiguous. CDR3 size: 15 residues. V was clipped by 2 bases and J by 5 bases, with 13 bases between them. The CDR3 DNA is TGTGCCAGCAGTTTATGGGTCTTCCGCCACAATGAGCAGTTCTTC. Its translation is CASSLWVFRHNEQFF.

This chain joins TRBV7-2 and TRBJ1-1, with D possibly being TRBD1 (5 bases). This CDR3 is 14 amino acids long. In germline, CDR1 is SGHTA, CDR2 FQGNSA. Deletions cut 7 bases from V and 5 bases from J, with 17 bases between. CDR3 in DNA: TGTGCCAGCAACTTGCAGGGAGGTGGTACTGAAGCTTTCTTT. This sequence encodes CASNLQGGGTEAFF.

Concerning this clonotype: A read error may explain this, as a much larger clone is one base away. The V and J genes are TRBV6-9 and TRBJ2-1; D perhaps matches TRBD1 (5 bases). Germline CDR1 reads MNHGY; CDR2 reads SVAAGI. This CDR3 is 14 amino acids long. V gave up 4 bases and J gave up 3 bases, with 10 bases separating them. This CDR3 is CASSSQGFYNEQFF. CDR3 nucleotides: TGTGCCAGCAGTTCCCAGGGATTCTACAATGAGCAGTTCTTC.

In regard to this clonotype: An end of the junction does not agree with germline; a read error may underlie this. The rearrangement joins TRBV4-1 to TRBJ1-2, with no clear D. The CDR3 is made up of 13 amino acids. Germline V gene data show CDR1 as MGHRA and CDR2 as YSYEKL. The DNA for the CDR3 is TGCGCCAGCAGCCAAGATGGGCCCTATGGCTGCACCTTT. Translating gives CASSQDGPYGCTF.

The sample holds a few counts of this clonotype. The chain carries TRBV6-5 and TRBJ2-1, with 7 bases aligning to TRBD2. After removal of 0 bases from V and 4 bases from J, the junction contained 6 bases not matched to a gene. Germline V gene data show CDR1 as MNHEY and CDR2 as SVGAGI. The CDR3 sequence is 16 residues long. The CDR3 DNA reads TGTGCCAGCAGTTACTCGCCTGCGGGAGAGTACAATGAGCAGTTCTTC. This gives the protein CASSYSPAGEYNEQFF.

This clonotype was detected many times. This chain joins TRBV2 and TRBJ2-7; D might be TRBD1 (5 bases). Between the trimmed V and J ends, which lost 2 bases and 2 bases, there was a span of 10 bases. This CDR3 region has 14 residues. Per germline, CDR1 SNHLY and CDR2 FYNNEI. In DNA, the CDR3 is TGTGCCAGCAGTGAAAGAGGCAGGGCCTACGAGCAGTACTTC. It specifies CASSERGRAYEQYF.

Only a few counts were recorded for this clonotype. The genes are TRBV7-3 and TRBJ2-3; D might be TRBD2 (5 bases). Trimming pared 4 bases from V and 5 bases from J, leaving 13 bases between. Germline CDR1 and CDR2: SGHTA and FQGTGA. This CDR3 comprises 14 residues. CDR3 nucleotide sequence: TGTGCCAGCAGCTCTCCTGGGAGTGGAGATACGCAGTATTTT. Protein: CASSSPGSGDTQYF.

The chain couples TRBV7-6 to TRBJ2-6, with D possibly TRBD1 on 5 matching bases. Trimming pared 6 bases from V and 1 base from J, leaving 10 bases between. Germline CDR1 SGHVS, CDR2 FNYEAQ. This CDR3 comprises 15 residues. The CDR3 is CASSYQGSGANVLTF. CDR3 sequence (DNA): TGTGCCAGCAGTTACCAGGGATCTGGGGCCAACGTCCTGACTTTC.

This clonotype was counted between two and nine times. The chain joins TRBV5-4 to TRBJ2-2; 8 nucleotides align to TRBD2. V lost 4 bases and J lost 2; bases outside the gene matches: 10. Germline loops: CDR1 SGHNT, CDR2 YYREEE (reference sequence). The CDR3 has 17 residues. Here the CDR3 DNA reads TGTGCCAGCAGCATCGGACTAGCCGGAGCCAACACCGGGGAGCTGTTTTTT. Translation gives CASSIGLAGANTGELFF.

This clonotype was seen once. Here the CDR3 DNA reads TGTGCCAGCAGTTTACTCCCTTCGGGGACTAGCGGCCCCGGGGAGCAGTACTTC. This translates into CASSLLPSGTSGPGEQYF. The chain uses TRBV7-6 and TRBJ2-7, with 11 bases fitting TRBD2. J gave up 7 bases and V 6 bases, and 20 bases lay outside the gene matches. This CDR3 comprises 18 residues. CDR1 is SGHVS, CDR2 FNYEAQ, per germline.

Remarks on this clonotype: This sequence may be a read error, since a much larger clone differs from it by one base. The chain has TRBV7-2 and TRBJ2-5; a possible D gene is TRBD1 (6 bases). Germline V gene data show CDR1 as SGHTA and CDR2 as FQGNSA. V lost 6 bases and J lost 2, with 19 bases in between. The CDR3 is 16 amino acids. This chain's CDR3 is CASRFEPGQTQETQYF. As DNA, the CDR3 is TGTGCCAGCAGGTTTGAACCTGGACAGACACAAGAGACCCAGTACTTC.

This clonotype turned up a few times. The chain employs TRBV20-1 and TRBJ2-2; D ambiguous. Germline loops: CDR1 DFQATT, CDR2 SNEGSKA (reference sequence). The CDR3 contains 17 residues. V was clipped by 0 bases and J by 5 bases, with 19 bases between them. CDR3 DNA: TGCAGTGCTAGAGATATGCGCGCCCAGTGGGGAACCGGGGAGCTGTTTTTT. This sequence encodes CSARDMRAQWGTGELFF.

V usage is TRBV19 and J usage is TRBJ2-1; 11 bases are a match to TRBD2. The V and J ends lost 5 bases and 5 bases, in that order; junction bases with no gene match: 5. The germline V gene has CDR1 LNHDA and CDR2 SQIVND (reference sequence). This CDR3 is built from 15 residues. The CDR3 sequence: CASSPGSGRDNEQFF. CDR3 DNA sequence: TGTGCCAGTAGTCCCGGTAGCGGGAGGGACAATGAGCAGTTCTTC.

Comments on this clonotype: The junction and the germline gene differ at one end; a read error may be behind it. V and J are TRBV28 and TRBJ2-3; D call uncertain. Germline V CDR1 and CDR2: MDHEN, SYDVKM. CDR3 size: 12 residues. The CDR3 spells CDSSSVADTQYF. The DNA of the CDR3 is TGTGACAGCAGTTCGGTGGCAGATACGCAGTATTTT.

J is TRBJ2-7 and V is TRBV12-3 or TRBV12-4; D not certain. This CDR3 spans 14 amino acids. V gave up 2 bases and J gave up 1 base, with 9 bases separating them. Written as DNA, the CDR3 is TGTGCCAGCAGTTTACGGCACACGTCCTACGAGCAGTACTTC. It encodes CASSLRHTSYEQYF.

On this clonotype itself: This may be a read error: a much more frequent sequence differs by one nucleotide. The chain has TRBV28 and TRBJ2-7; D gene uncertain. The germline V gene has CDR1 MDHEN and CDR2 SYDVKM. The CDR3 totals 13 residues. V lost 7 bases to trimming and J lost 5 bases, with 15 bases between them. The CDR3 nucleotides read TGTGCCAGCACCCGTGACGGCTACAACGAGCAGTACTTC. Its translation: CASTRDGYNEQYF. Looking up the rest from reference TRBV28 and TRBJ2-7 gives the full variable domain: DVKVTQSSRYLVKRTGEKVFLECVQDMDHENMFWYRQDPGLGLRLIYFSYDVKMKEKGDIPEGYSVSREKKERFSLILESASTNQTSMYLCASTRDGYNEQYFGPGTRLTVT.

Comments on this clonotype: Because the CDR3 is missing its conserved closing phenylalanine or tryptophan, this is likely a read error. J is TRBJ2-1 and V is TRBV6-2 or TRBV6-3; D uncertain. The V gene lost 4 bases and the J gene lost 0 bases, with 10 bases spanning the gap. The CDR3 spans 15 residues. Looked up from germline, CDR1 is MNHEY and CDR2 is SVGEGT. CDR3: CASSFSLHSYNEQFS. CDR3 sequence (DNA): TGTGCCAGCAGTTTCTCTCTCCACTCCTACAATGAGCAGTTCTCC.

The chain has TRBV5-1 and TRBJ1-3; maybe TRBD1 (6 bases). Trimming pared 3 bases from V and 0 bases from J, leaving 10 bases between. Germline CDR1 SGHRS, CDR2 YFSETQ. The CDR3 covers 15 residues. The CDR3 sequence is CASSSQGNSGNTIYF. The CDR3 DNA reads TGCGCCAGCAGCTCACAGGGTAACTCTGGAAACACCATATATTTT.

The J gene is TRBJ1-1, the V gene TRBV27, with 8 bases fitting TRBD1. The CDR3 loop spans 14 amino acids. From germline, CDR1 is MNHEY and CDR2 SMNVEV (reference sequence). After removal of 6 bases from V and 9 bases from J, the junction contained 12 bases not matched to a gene. DNA for the CDR3: TGTGCCAGCAGATTCCAAGACAGGGGTCTCAAAGCTTTCTTT. Encoded protein: CASRFQDRGLKAFF.

This clonotype occurred many times. This chain links TRBV28 with TRBJ1-1; D is uncertain. The CDR3 totals 13 residues. Trimming shortened V by 1 base and J by 5 bases, and 8 bases separated the two germline ends. Germline V gene data show CDR1 as MDHEN and CDR2 as SYDVKM. The CDR3 is CASSLFGRTEAFF. DNA for the CDR3: TGTGCCAGCAGTTTATTTGGGAGGACTGAAGCTTTCTTT.

The chain joins TRBV12-3 or TRBV12-4 to TRBJ1-5; D unresolved. The V end lost 6 bases, the J end lost 3 bases, and 6 bases lay between the germline ends. The CDR3 has 12 residues. The DNA of the CDR3 is TGTGCCAGCAGCACAAACAATCAGCCCCAGCATTTT. Translated: CASSTNNQPQHF.

This chain connects TRBV18 to TRBJ2-7; the D gene is possibly TRBD1 (6 bases). The CDR3 length is 14 residues. The germline V gene encodes CDR1 KGHSH and CDR2 LQKENI. Trimming pared 3 bases from V and 2 bases from J, leaving 11 bases between. The DNA of the CDR3 is TGTGCCAGCTCACCCGGGACAAGACCCTACGAGCAGTACTTC. As protein: CASSPGTRPYEQYF.

V gene TRBV5-8 combines with J gene TRBJ2-3, with TRBD1 identical over 7 bases. The germline V gene has CDR1 SGHTS and CDR2 YDEGEE. The junction had 4 bases not matched to a gene; V was cut back by 1 base and J by 2 bases. The CDR3 is 15 amino acids. This CDR3 is CASSLTGDTTDTQYF. The CDR3, as DNA: TGTGCCAGCAGCTTGACAGGGGATACCACAGATACGCAGTATTTT.